The T cell receptor beta chain under discussion was sequenced for a study of T cell changes during pregnancy in multiple sclerosis (dated by TCRdb to the late 2010s). Turning to the overall study: Changes in the T cell repertoire over the course of pregnancy were examined in this study in women with multiple sclerosis.

According to the germline V gene (reference sequence), CDR1 reads LNHNV and CDR2 reads YYDKDF. The CDR3 sequence holds 13 residues, the cysteine and phenylalanine included. Solely the CDR3 DNA is kept, with 39 bases framed from the first base. V is clipped by 1 base and J by 4 bases, and the sequence between their germline boundaries is 7 bases long. Receptor libraries were prepared by the immunoSEQ multiplex PCR assay. In TCRdb, the immuneACCESS table is reduced to in-frame sequences with V and J assigned. These tables do not hold every clone; where another copy was compared, an unresolved V gene accounts for under half, and the others remain unexplained. This sample gives under 35,000 clones in total; more than 70% of them show up just once. Of the sample, under 9.5% falls within the top ten clones. About this clone itself: Its antigen specificity is not known. Base qualities are not at hand, and no much larger clone is one base apart.

This TCR was recovered from a female donor with multiple sclerosis, enrolled in a pregnancy study. The rearranged chain carries TRBV15 and TRBJ1-1, with no confidently assigned D gene. Here the sequenced sample was CD8+ T cells from peripheral blood mononuclear cells, taken after pregnancy. The CDR3 region reads CATSRGGSTEAFF. In nucleotides, the sequence is TGTGCCACCAGCAGAGGCGGTAGCACTGAAGCTTTCTTT. The entire variable domain, with the stretches around the CDR3 drawn from the reference TRBV15 and TRBJ1-1 proteins, is DAMVIQNPRYQVTQFGKPVTLSCSQTLNHNVMYWYQQKSSQAPKLLFHYYDKDFNNEADTPDNFQSRRPNTSFCFLDIRSPGLGDTAMYLCATSRGGSTEAFFGQGTRLTVV.